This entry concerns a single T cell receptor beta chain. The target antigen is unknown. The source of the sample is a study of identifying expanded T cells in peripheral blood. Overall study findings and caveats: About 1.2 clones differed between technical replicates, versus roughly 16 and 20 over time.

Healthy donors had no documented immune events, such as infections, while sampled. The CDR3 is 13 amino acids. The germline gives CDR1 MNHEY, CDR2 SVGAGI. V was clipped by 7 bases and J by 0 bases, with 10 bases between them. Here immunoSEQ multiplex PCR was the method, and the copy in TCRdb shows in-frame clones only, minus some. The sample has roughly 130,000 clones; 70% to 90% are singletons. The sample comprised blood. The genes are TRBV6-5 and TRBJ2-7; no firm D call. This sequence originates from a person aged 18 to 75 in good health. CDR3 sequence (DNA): TGTGCCAGCAAGGCCCAGGCCTCCTACGAGCAGTACTTC. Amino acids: CASKAQASYEQYF.